This TCR beta chain was recorded in a study of blood T cell repertoires in COVID-19. Germline CDR1 and CDR2: MNHEY and SVGAGI. The trim removed 5 bases at V and 3 bases at J, leaving 4 bases unmatched. CDR3 length: 13 amino acids. Generated by immunoSEQ multiplex PCR, the TCRdb table keeps only in-frame clones and is missing some. The sample shows 150,000 to 200,000 clones, about nine tenths of them seen only once. The sequenced sample consisted of peripheral blood. This clonotype was obtained from a woman aged 50 to 65 with acute or convalescent COVID-19. The V gene is TRBV6-5, the J gene TRBJ2-7, with 7 positions matching TRBD1. The CDR3 DNA follows: TGTGCCAGCAGTCGGGACAGATACTACGAGCAGTACTTC. This encodes CASSRDRYYEQYF.